This T cell receptor beta chain was sequenced for a study of blood T cells in healthy people across ages (dated by TCRdb to 2015 to 2017). About the study as a whole: In model experiments, template switching captured about one uniquely barcoded TCR beta cDNA molecule for every two T cells. Age-related changes in TCR beta repertoire diversity were measured in the study by deep sequencing normalized with unique cDNA molecular identifiers. Donors of different ages were randomly distributed across sequencing lanes to avoid experimental bias. The donors were divided into four age groups: young (average around 16 years), middle-aged (about 40), aged (under 70) and long-lived (82). For two donors (one aged 18 to 29 and one aged 80 or older), the study analyzed two additional independent replicas of 1 million unique cDNA reads from the same blood draw. What the work shows at the level of the full study, not this receptor alone: Because donor CMV infection status was unknown, age-related changes in expanded clonotypes were potentially confounded. Observed TCR beta diversity per million T cells fell roughly linearly with age, and a significant reduction was already apparent by age around 40. Compared with the aged group, the long-lived group had more naive CD4+ T cells, fewer expanded clones and increased TCR diversity, suggesting age selection. Since profiling was done on bulk unsorted PBMCs, naive and antigen-experienced compartments could not be conclusively compared. Observed TCR beta diversity correlated strongly with the percentage of naive T cells measured by flow cytometry. Total diversity estimates from one million sequenced T cells were considered lower bounds and underestimates.

V is pared back by 1 base and J by 3 bases, with 14 bases lying between the germline termini. According to the germline V gene, CDR1 reads SGHTA and CDR2 reads FQGNSA. Including the terminal cysteine and phenylalanine, the CDR3 comprises 16 residues. Only the CDR3 region is kept as DNA, spanning 48 bases read in frame from base 1. Donors were 39 systemically healthy Caucasian individuals from Russia aged roughly 6 to 95 years. Approximately 9.7 milliliters of peripheral blood were drawn from each donor into EDTA-treated Vacutainer tubes. Ficoll-Paque density-gradient centrifugation was used to isolate PBMCs, with at least 7 million per sample. Trizol reagent was used to extract total RNA from the PBMCs, yielding at least 5 micrograms per sample. For every donor, flow cytometry on a PBMC aliquot measured the percentage of naive CD45RAhigh/CD27high T cells. The method behind the library was 5' RACE. Instrument on record: Illumina HiSeq 2500. A second PCR of roughly 6 to 12 cycles was performed with a sample-barcoded 5' primer and a J-beta primer mix. A template-switch 5' adaptor carrying 12 random nucleotides introduced a unique molecular identifier onto each TCR beta cDNA molecule. Each sample yielded at least 3 million CDR3-containing paired-end reads. All of the RNA was converted into first-strand cDNA using the Mint cDNA synthesis kit, with a TRBC-specific oligonucleotide serving as the primer. After uracil-DNA glycosylase treatment, a first 18-cycle PCR used universal primers M1SS and BC2_uni_R on all cDNA. In the original analysis: Each sample was normalized by randomly selecting 1 million high-quality reads, each carrying a distinct molecular identifier. Instead of being binned into consensus sequences, reads that shared molecular identifiers were thrown out. CDR3 identification, clonotype clustering and error correction used MiTCR with a Q25 quality threshold and the strictest error-elimination algorithm. Lower-bound total TCR beta diversity was estimated with a nonparametric unseen species model using Euler transformation. TCRdb reprocessing: public reads trimmed at Q25 with fastp, clones called with MiXCR, in-frame beta chains kept. Rows with one shared CDR3 protein collapse into an entry with the most common genes and DNA. The V and J calls, along with clone size, are taken from TCRdb and not from the paper's own processing. The sample profile shows about 970,000 distinct CDR3 sequences; roughly 51% of them were found once. Clones ranked in the top ten supply about 21% of the sample.

This clonotype showed up just a few times. The specificity of this receptor is unknown. No base qualities exist here, and no much larger clone lies one base off it. This clonotype was sampled from a woman aged 60-75 years in good health. Recombination connected TRBV7-2 to TRBJ2-3; the best D guess is TRBD2, with 6 bases matching. The sequenced material came from blood. The CDR3 corresponds to CASSLVEGTLTDTQYF. The nucleotide sequence is TGTGCCAGCAGCTTAGTGGAGGGAACACTGACAGATACGCAGTATTTT.